Each of the 21 T cell receptor beta chains below was sequenced from the same sample in a study of patients and donors after allogeneic stem cell transplantation. MiXCR, applied by TCRdb to the RT-PCR reads, yields one record per CDR3 protein. The sample holds about 960,000 distinct CDR3 sequences, about a sixth seen once. The sequencing sample was made of blood, either unsorted or a sorted T cell fraction (not recorded which). These receptors all stem from a human donor who was either an allogeneic HSCT recipient or a stem cell or donor lymphocyte infusion donor (not recorded which). It is not recorded whose cells these are; they may come from a transplant donor.

This clonotype was detected ten times or more. The chain recombines TRBV4-2 with TRBJ2-2; D is unclear. The V end was cut by 1 base, the J end by 5 bases, with 2 bases between. The CDR3 sequence is 12 residues long. CDR1 LGHNA and CDR2 YNFKEQ come from the germline V gene. This CDR3 is CASSQVTGELFF. CDR3 nucleotides: TGTGCCAGCAGCCAAGTGACCGGGGAGCTGTTTTTT.

The chain has TRBV4-2 and TRBJ1-3; D is perhaps TRBD1 (6 bases). CDR1 is LGHNA and CDR2 is YNFKEQ in the germline V gene. CDR3 length equals 13 residues. Trimming took 4 bases from V and 16 from J, leaving 20 bases between them. CDR3 coding DNA: TGTGCCAGCAGCCCCGACGAACGGACAGTGGGTTATTTT. Amino acids: CASSPDERTVGYF.

The sample holds a few counts of this clonotype. The chain couples TRBV4-2 to TRBJ2-3; D remains ambiguous. V gave up 0 bases and J gave up 4 bases, with 17 bases separating them. Germline CDR1 is LGHNA and CDR2 is YNFKEQ. This CDR3 contains 17 residues. CDR3 bases: TGTGCCAGCAGCCAAGATGAGGCAATATCCCATCCAGATACGCAGTATTTT. Its protein is CASSQDEAISHPDTQYF.

In its sample, this clonotype was seen a few times. The gene calls are TRBV6-5 and TRBJ1-5, with 8 positions matching TRBD1. The CDR3 spans 16 residues. After removal of 2 bases from V and 4 bases from J, the junction contained 7 bases not matched to a gene. Germline values: CDR1 MNHEY, CDR2 SVGAGI. This CDR3 reads CASSYVPRGPNQPQHF. For the CDR3, the DNA is TGTGCCAGCAGTTACGTCCCCAGGGGGCCTAATCAGCCCCAGCATTTT.

This clonotype was observed a handful of times. The V and J genes are TRBV10-3 and TRBJ2-1; TRBD2 aligns across 9 bases. The CDR3 loop spans 18 amino acids. Germline V gives CDR1 ENHRY, CDR2 SYGVKD. The junction had 18 bases not matched to a gene; V was cut back by 4 bases and J by 8 bases. The CDR3 bases are TGTGCCATCAGTGGAGGTCAGCGGGAGGCCTCCCGCGGCGATGAGCAGTTCTTC. Protein product: CAISGGQREASRGDEQFF.

This sequence joins TRBV9 and TRBJ2-2; D possibly corresponds to TRBD2 (7 bases). Trimming cost V 4 bases and J 2 bases, with 15 bases left between them. Germline values: CDR1 SGDLS, CDR2 YYNGEE. The CDR3 is 16 residues long. The CDR3 reads CASSPSGGPNTGELFF. In DNA form, the CDR3 reads TGTGCCAGCAGCCCGTCGGGGGGCCCAAACACCGGGGAGCTGTTTTTT.

The gene calls are TRBV2 and TRBJ1-1; no clear D gene. The CDR3 runs 14 residues. V was trimmed by 8 bases and J by 5 bases, leaving 18 bases between them. CDR1 and CDR2 from the germline V gene are SNHLY and FYNNEI. CDR3 region: CASSREWTKTEAFF. CDR3 nucleotide sequence: TGTGCCAGCTCGAGGGAGTGGACCAAGACTGAAGCTTTCTTT.

The CDR3: CSAEGGSQGEPTNEKLFF. CDR3 in DNA: TGCAGTGCCGAGGGTGGCAGTCAAGGGGAACCAACTAATGAAAAACTGTTTTTT. The chain uses TRBV20-1 and TRBJ1-4; tentatively, D is TRBD1 (5 bases). V shed 6 bases and J shed 0 bases, with 23 bases lying between them. CDR3 length: 18 amino acids. Germline CDR1 and CDR2: DFQATT and SNEGSKA (reference sequence).

This clonotype was observed a few times. As DNA, the CDR3 is TGTGCCAGCAGCTTCCCAGAGAGGGGGACTGAAGCTTTCTTT. This sequence encodes CASSFPERGTEAFF. This chain connects TRBV7-9 to TRBJ1-1; the D gene is possibly TRBD1 (6 bases). CDR1 and CDR2 from the germline V gene are SEHNR and FQNEAQ (reference sequence). This CDR3 has 14 residues. Trimming stripped 3 bases from V and 5 bases from J, with 13 bases between.

V gene TRBV6-2 or TRBV6-3 combines with J gene TRBJ2-2; D is unresolved. The germline gives CDR1 MNHEY, CDR2 SVGEGT. This CDR3 is 14 amino acids long. The ends were cut back, 7 bases at V and 1 base at J, with 10 bases in the middle. CDR3 nucleotide sequence: TGTGCCAGCACTCCCTGGGAGAACACCGGGGAGCTGTTTTTT. Encoded protein: CASTPWENTGELFF.

This sequence joins TRBV5-1 and TRBJ2-3; D not resolved. V was pared by 0 bases and J by 4 bases, with 15 bases between. This CDR3 has 16 residues. Germline V CDR1 and CDR2: SGHRS, YFSETQ. The CDR3 loop is CASSLVESSIPDTQYF. The CDR3 DNA sequence: TGCGCCAGCAGCTTGGTGGAATCGAGCATCCCAGATACGCAGTATTTT. The complete variable domain, with remaining parts taken from reference TRBV5-1 and TRBJ2-3, reads KAGVTQTPRYLIKTRGQQVTLSCSPISGHRSVSWYQQTPGQGLQFLFEYFSETQRNKGNFPGRFSGRQFSNSRSEMNVSTLELGDSALYLCASSLVESSIPDTQYFGPGTRLTVL.

This clonotype has only a few counts. The chain combines TRBV20-1 with TRBJ2-1, with 7 bases matching TRBD1. V shed 5 bases, J shed 4 bases, and the junction held 8 bases outside the gene matches. In germline, CDR1 is DFQATT, CDR2 SNEGSKA (reference sequence). The CDR3 totals 14 residues. The CDR3: CSALDRKDYNEQFF. The CDR3, as DNA: TGCAGTGCTTTGGACAGGAAAGATTACAATGAGCAGTTCTTC.

The V call is TRBV4-2, the J call TRBJ2-3; tentative D call: TRBD1 (6 bases). V lost 4 bases to trimming and J lost 1 base, with 12 bases between them. This CDR3 has 15 residues. Looked up from germline, CDR1 is LGHNA and CDR2 is YNFKEQ. The CDR3 region has the DNA TGTGCCAGCAGCCCTGAGGGGGATCGCACAGATACGCAGTATTTT. It yields the protein CASSPEGDRTDTQYF.

This clonotype was seen repeatedly, ten times or more. V usage is TRBV12-3 or TRBV12-4 and J usage is TRBJ2-2; no reliable D call. V gave up 10 bases and J gave up 1 base, with 13 bases separating them. This CDR3 comprises 14 residues. This CDR3 is CATKRERNTGELFF. The CDR3 DNA follows: TGTGCCACTAAACGAGAGCGGAACACCGGGGAGCTGTTTTTT.

The CDR3 reads CASSLVPASDNEQFF. The CDR3 DNA reads as TGTGCCAGCAGCTTGGTCCCCGCGAGTGACAATGAGCAGTTCTTC. The V gene is TRBV5-8, the J gene TRBJ2-1, with unresolved D. CDR3 length: 15 amino acids. Trimming pared 0 bases from V and 5 bases from J, leaving 12 bases between. Per germline, CDR1 SGHTS and CDR2 YDEGEE.

In its sample, this clonotype was seen a few times. The chain combines TRBV2 with TRBJ2-5; 8 nucleotides agree with TRBD1. Losses at the gene ends were 7 bases for V and 4 bases for J; bases not matched to a gene: 5. The CDR3 loop spans 13 amino acids. Germline assignment: CDR1 SNHLY and CDR2 FYNNEI. The CDR3 is CASTGQGGETQYF. DNA of the CDR3: TGTGCCAGCACTGGACAGGGAGGAGAGACCCAGTACTTC.

This chain links TRBV27 with TRBJ2-1; 10 positions match TRBD1. This CDR3 region has 15 residues. Germline trimming cut 5 bases from V and 7 bases from J; bases unmatched to any gene: 8. Germline V gives CDR1 MNHEY, CDR2 SMNVEV (reference sequence). DNA for the CDR3: TGTGCCAGCAGTCAGCGGACAGGGGGTCGTAATGAGCAGTTCTTC. It codes for CASSQRTGGRNEQFF.

Ten or more counts support this clonotype. This chain joins TRBV12-3 or TRBV12-4 and TRBJ1-6, with D unresolved. The CDR3 runs to 16 residues. The ends were cut back, 3 bases at V and 0 bases at J, with 9 bases in the middle. The CDR3 reads CASSFDVSSYNSPLHF. The CDR3 DNA is TGTGCCAGCAGTTTTGATGTCAGCTCCTATAATTCACCCCTCCACTTT.

This chain connects TRBV4-3 to TRBJ2-1; D remains unclear. The CDR3 is 14 residues long. CDR1 is LGHNA, CDR2 YSLEER, per germline. V lost 1 base and J 0 bases, leaving 4 bases between the germline ends. CDR3 in DNA: TGCGCCAGCAGCCAAGGGAGCTCCTACAATGAGCAGTTCTTC. Encoded protein: CASSQGSSYNEQFF.

This sequence joins TRBV27 and TRBJ1-1, with D perhaps TRBD1 (5 bases). CDR3 size: 13 residues. Trimming took 10 bases from V and 2 from J, leaving 14 bases between them. Germline V lookup: CDR1 MNHEY, CDR2 SMNVEV (reference sequence). The CDR3 DNA reads as TGTGCCACCCACCCGGGGGGAAACACTGAAGCTTTCTTT. Translation gives CATHPGGNTEAFF.

This chain joins TRBV12-3 or TRBV12-4 and TRBJ2-7; D is tentatively TRBD1 or TRBD2 (6 bases each). This CDR3 has 13 residues. Deletions cut 5 bases from V and 7 bases from J, with 15 bases between. The CDR3 DNA reads as TGTGCCAGCAGTCCTACGGGGGCTGAAGAGCAGTACTTC. It yields the protein CASSPTGAEEQYF.